This T cell receptor (beta chain) comes out of a study of CD8 T cells in Susac syndrome (dated by TCRdb to about 2019). At the level of the whole study: Among the Susac syndrome patients who were sequenced, clinically active disease was present in six and clinical remission was observed in roughly eight. At the time of blood withdrawal, Susac syndrome patients were either therapy-naive, taking corticosteroids (with some also receiving IVIg), or on IVIg alone. The study used repertoire sequencing to test whether antigen drove CD8+ T cell activation and differentiation in Susac syndrome. General study outcomes and caveats: The number of individuals in the TCR sequencing and HLA analysis was recognized as being relatively small. In the CD4+ T cell repertoire of Susac syndrome patients, clonal expansion was not detected.

RNA was extracted using the RNeasy kit, and about 0.45 to 1 ug of the RNA was reverse transcribed with random hexamers. The immunoSEQ multiplex PCR assay, which covers 54 Vbeta and 13 Jbeta segments, was used to amplify TCR beta CDR3 regions. Bias from PCR amplification was corrected by using a synthetic template baseline for primer optimization and for computational correction. Under the source paper's analysis protocol: Reads were annotated to V, D and J genes per IMGT and analyzed with immunoSEQ Analyzer, keeping only productive sequences. Clonality was computed as one minus Shannon entropy normalized by log2 of the number of productive unique sequences. For each patient and control, public and private clones were evaluated within the 100 most prevalent clones. A clone was defined as Susac-specific if it was absent from the healthy and MS cohorts, from approximately 980 published viral clones and from other ImmuneACCESS disease sequences. TCRdb's own reprocessing of the public reads used fastp at Q25 and MiXCR and kept productive beta chains. Entries that share a CDR3 protein sequence are merged under the most common genes and DNA. The V and J calls here are based on TCRdb, not the publication. This sample lists about 210,000 distinct CDR3 sequences; 94% were detected once. The ten top clones hold about 0.14% of the sample.

Peripheral blood CD8+ and CD4+ T cells from healthy donors, Susac syndrome patients and multiple sclerosis patients were profiled using high-throughput TCR beta sequencing. Recently defined diagnostic criteria for definite or probable disease were met by the Susac syndrome patients. Bulk CD8+ and CD4+ T cells were purified magnetically by negative isolation, whereas CD8+ TEMRA cells were enriched by FACS. Blood was collected in EDTA tubes and processed within 24 hours, with PBMCs isolated through density gradient centrifugation. PBMCs destined for TCR sequencing were cryopreserved in liquid nitrogen and later thawed in a 37 °C water bath. The sorted or isolated CD4+, CD8+ and CD8+ TEMRA cells reached a purity of at least 90%. A note on this clonotype: It has no known antigen specificity. The junction and the germline gene differ at one end; a read error may be behind it.

Counted from cysteine to phenylalanine, this CDR3 has 14 amino acids. Only the CDR3 DNA stays, 42 bases, in frame from base 1. The germline V gene sets CDR1 to SGHVS and CDR2 to FQNEAQ. This TCR was recovered from a human donor with Susac syndrome. Sequences were obtained from CD4+ T cells from PBMCs. The chain uses TRBV7-8 and TRBJ2-7, with the D call perhaps TRBD1 or TRBD2, as 5 bases match in each case. Here is the DNA: TGTGCCAGCAGCTTACGAGGGACCATCTTCAATAGGGACTTC. This translates into CASSLRGTIFNRDF.